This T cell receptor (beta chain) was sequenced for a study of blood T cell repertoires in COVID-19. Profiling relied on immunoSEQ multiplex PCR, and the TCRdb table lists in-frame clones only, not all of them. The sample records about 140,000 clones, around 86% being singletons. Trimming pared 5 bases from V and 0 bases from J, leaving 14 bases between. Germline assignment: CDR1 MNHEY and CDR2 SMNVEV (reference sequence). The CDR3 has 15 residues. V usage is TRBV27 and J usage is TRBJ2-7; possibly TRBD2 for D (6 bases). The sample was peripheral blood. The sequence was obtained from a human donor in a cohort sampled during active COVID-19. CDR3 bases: TGTGCCAGCAGTCGCCCGGGACTCTACTCCTACGAGCAGTACTTC. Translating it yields CASSRPGLYSYEQYF.